The 25 T cell receptor beta chains listed next were all sequenced from one sample in a study of T-cell memory formation after mild COVID-19. MiXCR, run by TCRdb on the 5' RACE reads, gives a single entry per CDR3 protein. Among about 350,000 distinct CDR3 sequences listed, roughly 13% were seen once. Sequenced: PBMCs or a T cell subset sorted from them (not recorded which). These receptors originate from a man younger than 30 who had mild COVID-19 (a few samples of this study predate the infection). Cell type and time point are not known.

This clonotype was recorded a few times. The gene calls are TRBV20-1 and TRBJ2-7; D is unresolved. This CDR3 comprises 14 residues. Germline-derived CDR1 and CDR2 are DFQATT and SNEGSKA (reference sequence). With 6 bases removed from V and 0 bases from J, the gap between germline ends came to 15 bases. The CDR3 sequence is CSAKARNSSYEQYV. The CDR3 DNA reads as TGCAGTGCGAAGGCCCGGAACAGCTCCTACGAGCAGTACGTC.

This clonotype occurred once. The chain employs TRBV29-1 and TRBJ2-3; 10 bases fit TRBD1. Germline loops: CDR1 SQVTM, CDR2 ANQGSEA. The CDR3 runs to 13 residues. V lost 6 bases and J lost 2; bases outside the gene matches: 2. This CDR3 reads CSVDRGTTDTQYF. In DNA form, the CDR3 reads TGCAGCGTGGACAGGGGGACCACAGATACGCAGTATTTT.

This clonotype has just a few counts. This chain links TRBV7-2 with TRBJ1-5; 7 bases line up with TRBD1. The CDR3 covers 16 residues. V lost 5 bases, J lost 5 bases, and 12 bases stayed unmatched. Looked up from germline, CDR1 is SGHTA and CDR2 is FQGNSA. The CDR3 DNA follows: TGTGCCAGCAGCATAAAAGCGGGGACAGTGTATCAGCCCCAGCATTTT. Translated: CASSIKAGTVYQPQHF.

This clonotype was detected ten times or more. V gene TRBV20-1 combines with J gene TRBJ1-6; 11 nucleotides align to TRBD1. In germline, CDR1 is DFQATT, CDR2 SNEGSKA (reference sequence). Trimming removed 4 bases from V and 15 bases from J; junction bases left unmatched: 14. The CDR3 totals 15 residues. The CDR3 nucleotides read TGCAGTGCTACCTATGATATATGGACAGGGGGCAACCTCCACTTT. Protein sequence: CSATYDIWTGGNLHF.

Ten or more counts support this clonotype. The V and J genes are TRBV7-8 and TRBJ1-5; unclear D gene. The CDR3 runs to 16 residues. Germline V gives CDR1 SGHVS, CDR2 FQNEAQ. V gave up 8 bases and J gave up 5 bases, with 22 bases separating them. Here the CDR3 DNA reads TGTGCCAGCGGGTTGGGAAATGGGCTCATAGATCAGCCCCAGCATTTT. Its protein product is CASGLGNGLIDQPQHF.

The gene calls are TRBV4-3 and TRBJ1-1; TRBD1 is a possible D gene (5 bases). This CDR3 comprises 14 residues. Germline CDR1 is LGHNA and CDR2 is YSLEER. The germline V and J ends were trimmed by 5 bases and 6 bases, with 16 bases remaining between them. CDR3 loop: CASSLRSAGAEAFF. CDR3 in DNA: TGCGCCAGCAGCTTGAGATCCGCGGGGGCTGAAGCTTTCTTT.

This clonotype was found a few times. V and J are TRBV28 and TRBJ1-5; D is undetermined. Germline V gene sequence: CDR1 MDHEN, CDR2 SYDVKM. V lost 3 bases, J lost 6 bases, and 12 bases lay in between. The CDR3 loop spans 14 amino acids. The CDR3 bases are TGTGCCAGCAGTTTGCGGAGGGAGAGTCAGCCCCAGCATTTT. Encoded protein: CASSLRRESQPQHF.

There are a few counts of this clonotype. The gene calls are TRBV14 and TRBJ2-1; D unresolved. The CDR3 is 14 amino acids. The germline V and J ends were trimmed by 1 base and 6 bases, with 10 bases remaining between them. Per germline, CDR1 SGHDN and CDR2 FVKESK. DNA for the CDR3: TGTGCCAGCAGCCAAGTTCGCCTAACCAATGAGCAGTTCTTC. This gives the protein CASSQVRLTNEQFF.

The chain joins TRBV28 to TRBJ1-1; 9 bases fit TRBD1. The germline V gene has CDR1 MDHEN and CDR2 SYDVKM. CDR3 length: 14 amino acids. The J segment lost 6 bases and the V segment lost 5 bases, leaving 7 bases of the junction unmatched. The CDR3 spells CASSPGTGYAEAFF. In nucleotides, the CDR3 is TGTGCCAGCAGTCCTGGGACAGGGTATGCTGAAGCTTTCTTT.

The sample holds a few counts of this clonotype. At one end the junction does not follow the germline gene, possibly because of a read error. The chain links TRBV7-8 to TRBJ1-4; a weak D match, TRBD1 (6 bases). Germline lookup yields CDR1 SGHVS and CDR2 FQNEAQ. The CDR3 is 15 residues long. CDR3 sequence (DNA): TGTGCCAGCAGTTTAGGGGTCGGCAGGGGTGAAAAACTGTTTTTT. Translated, it gives CASSLGVGRGEKLFF.

At least ten counts were recorded for this clonotype. The CDR3 is CASSLNSRNEQFF. The CDR3 DNA reads TGTGCCAGCAGTTTAAATAGCAGAAATGAGCAGTTCTTC. The chain combines TRBV12-3 or TRBV12-4 with TRBJ2-1; no firm D call. Between the trimmed V and J ends, which lost 2 bases and 7 bases, there was a span of 9 bases. The CDR3 has 13 amino acids.

This clonotype has more than one count but fewer than ten. The chain uses TRBV4-1 and TRBJ2-2; 9 nucleotides agree with TRBD1. There are 16 residues in the CDR3. Germline CDR1 and CDR2: MGHRA and YSYEKL. V lost 2 bases, J lost 1 base, and 2 bases stayed unmatched. Written as DNA, the CDR3 is TGCGCCAGCAGCCAATGGGGACAGGGGAACACCGGGGAGCTGTTTTTT. This sequence encodes CASSQWGQGNTGELFF.

In its sample, this clonotype was seen a few times. The rearrangement links TRBV4-1 to TRBJ1-5; TRBD1 matches 7 bases. From germline, CDR1 is MGHRA and CDR2 YSYEKL. J lost 6 bases, V lost 5 bases, and 10 bases had no gene match. The CDR3 loop spans 15 amino acids. CDR3 sequence (DNA): TGCGCCAGCAGCTTCCGGGACAGCATTTTTCAGCCCCAGCATTTT. It translates to CASSFRDSIFQPQHF.

V gene TRBV7-9 combines with J gene TRBJ1-6, with 7 positions matching TRBD1. Germline V gene data show CDR1 as SEHNR and CDR2 as FQNEAQ (reference sequence). J gave up 14 bases and V 3 bases, and 4 bases lay outside the gene matches. The CDR3 is 12 residues long. CDR3 in amino acids: CASSFDQGALHF. The CDR3 bases are TGTGCCAGCAGCTTTGATCAGGGGGCCCTCCACTTT.

This clonotype appeared a few times. V usage is TRBV2 and J usage is TRBJ2-7; D may be TRBD1 (5 bases). Germline loops: CDR1 SNHLY, CDR2 FYNNEI. This CDR3 spans 11 amino acids. V dropped 7 bases and J dropped 3 bases, with 7 bases sitting between them. CDR3 residues: CASNRNYEQYF. CDR3 DNA sequence: TGTGCCAGCAACAGGAACTACGAGCAGTACTTC. The complete variable domain, with remaining parts taken from reference TRBV2 and TRBJ2-7, reads EPEVTQTPSHQVTQMGQEVILRCVPISNHLYFYWYRQILGQKVEFLVSFYNNEISEKSEIFDDQFSVERPDGSNFTLKIRSTKLEDSAMYFCASNRNYEQYFGPGTRLTVT.

This clonotype was seen more than once but under ten times. The V and J genes are TRBV9 and TRBJ1-6, with TRBD1 identical over 12 bases. Germline lookup yields CDR1 SGDLS and CDR2 YYNGEE. This CDR3 has 15 amino acids. V lost 0 bases to trimming and J lost 9 bases; unmatched junction nucleotides: 1. The CDR3 nucleotides read TGTGCCAGCAGCGTAGAGGGACAGGGGGCTTCACCCCTCCACTTT. Translated, it gives CASSVEGQGASPLHF.

This clonotype has just a few counts. This sequence joins TRBV7-2 and TRBJ2-2; possibly TRBD1 or TRBD2 for D (5 bases each). The CDR3 extends over 16 amino acids. V was clipped by 2 bases and J by 3 bases, with 13 bases between them. The V gene's germline CDR1 is SGHTA and CDR2 FQGNSA. CDR3 region: CASSLRGGPDTGELFF. The CDR3, as DNA: TGTGCCAGCAGCTTAAGGGGCGGGCCGGACACCGGGGAGCTGTTTTTT.

In its sample, this clonotype was seen a few times. The rearrangement joins TRBV29-1 to TRBJ2-7, with D perhaps TRBD1 (6 bases). Germline-derived CDR1 and CDR2 are SQVTM and ANQGSEA. V lost 7 bases, J lost 7 bases, and 17 bases lay in between. The CDR3 runs to 12 residues. This chain's CDR3 is CSAWDTFGEQYF. CDR3 DNA: TGCAGCGCTTGGGACACCTTCGGGGAGCAGTACTTC.

This clonotype was detected a few times. The chain is built from TRBV12-3 or TRBV12-4 and TRBJ2-1; D call uncertain. This CDR3 is 13 amino acids long. Trimming shortened V by 6 bases and J by 9 bases, and 15 bases separated the two germline ends. The CDR3 nucleotides are TGTGCCAGCAGCCCTCGAGAAGGCAGTGAGCAGTTCTTC. As protein: CASSPREGSEQFF.

The V gene is TRBV4-3, the J gene TRBJ2-2; D unclear. Between the trimmed V and J ends, which lost 0 bases and 3 bases, there was a span of 8 bases. Germline loops: CDR1 LGHNA, CDR2 YSLEER. This CDR3 spans 15 amino acids. CDR3 residues: CASSQDLRDTGELFF. The CDR3 bases are TGCGCCAGCAGCCAAGATCTACGGGACACCGGGGAGCTGTTTTTT.

This sequence joins TRBV6-6 and TRBJ1-6, with TRBD1 identical over 8 bases. Trimming took 5 bases from V and 5 from J; bases not matched to a gene: 5. There are 15 residues in the CDR3. Germline V gives CDR1 MNHNY, CDR2 SVGAGI (reference sequence). CDR3 sequence (DNA): TGTGCCAGCAGTCCCCCGACAGGGGATAATTCACCCCTCCACTTT. It codes for CASSPPTGDNSPLHF.

V gene TRBV7-2 combines with J gene TRBJ2-3; D gene uncertain. V lost 3 bases and J 5 bases, leaving 9 bases between the germline ends. Per germline, CDR1 SGHTA and CDR2 FQGNSA. The CDR3 consists of 13 residues. CDR3 amino acids: CASSFVWLDTQYF. In DNA form, the CDR3 reads TGTGCCAGCAGCTTTGTTTGGTTAGATACGCAGTATTTT.

In this sample, this clonotype turned up a few times. The chain uses TRBV9 and TRBJ2-1, with 13 bases identical to TRBD2. The CDR3 contains 15 residues. CDR1 and CDR2 (germline): SGDLS, YYNGEE. After removal of 6 bases from V and 8 bases from J, the junction contained 8 bases not matched to a gene. In nucleotides, the CDR3 is TGTGCCAGCAACAGACTAGCGGGGGGTACCTATGAGCAGTTCTTC. Translation: CASNRLAGGTYEQFF.

The sample holds a few counts of this clonotype. The V gene is TRBV7-2, the J gene TRBJ1-2; weak D call: TRBD1 (6 bases). V lost 6 bases to trimming and J lost 6 bases, with 14 bases between them. Germline V gene sequence: CDR1 SGHTA, CDR2 FQGNSA. The CDR3 length is 13 residues. CDR3 nucleotide sequence: TGTGCCAGCAGGGTCAATCGACAGGATGGCTACACCTTC. Protein product: CASRVNRQDGYTF.

The chain is built from TRBV7-9 and TRBJ2-3; D possibly matches TRBD1 or TRBD2 (5 bases each). The CDR3 covers 16 residues. V was pared by 4 bases and J by 2 bases, with 16 bases between. The V gene's germline CDR1 is SEHNR and CDR2 FQNEAQ (reference sequence). This CDR3 reads CASSSEVGRLTDTQYF. The CDR3 coding sequence is TGTGCCAGCAGCTCCGAGGTGGGACGGCTCACAGATACGCAGTATTTT.